This entry concerns a single TCR beta chain. Its antigen is still unknown. This specimen belongs to a study of T cells in narcolepsy. V was cut by 5 bases and J by 6 bases, with 11 bases left in between. Germline V gene sequence: CDR1 SGHTA, CDR2 FQGTGA. The CDR3 is 12 residues long. Points from the study as a whole: Same-patient CSF and blood CD4+ T cell clonotypes included HCRT-specific and TRIB2-specific autoreactive ones.

Some clones are missing from TCRdb's copy, which holds only in-frame ones; the method was immunoSEQ multiplex PCR. The table records just under 1,500 clones, 35% to 50% of them present only once. The J gene is TRBJ2-7, the V gene TRBV7-3; D remains unclear. Material: cultured CD8+ T cells from cerebrospinal fluid. The sequence derives from a human donor with narcolepsy. CDR3 sequence reads: CASSVDPGEQYF. The DNA of the CDR3 is TGTGCCAGCAGCGTCGACCCGGGCGAGCAGTACTTC.